This T cell receptor (beta chain) was observed in a study of vaccination and CD4 T cells after COVID-19. Study information: A median of approximately 75 days (range 14 to 241) separated dose two from the taking of post-vaccine samples. Control cultures, each given a CEFX pool, an HIV-1 Nef pool, or no peptide, were included. Study observations and caveats: Going from about 22 to 38, median SARS-CoV-2-reactive clonotypes did not rise significantly. It was found that, in convalescent patients, 304 of 307 vaccine-specific clones were spike mono-reactive.

Treatment reported: roughly 10-day PBMC culture with coronavirus spike peptide pools or control peptides (ViraFEST assay). On this clonotype itself: What it binds is unknown.

With the Oncomine TCR Beta short-read assay, DNA from cultured CD4+ T cells was sequenced. TCRdb used MiXCR to reprocess the PCR reads, holding one entry per CDR3 protein. The sample includes about 22,000 distinct CDR3 sequences, 40% to 50% of them seen just once. Trimming left V 4 bases short and J 8 bases short, with 11 bases between. In germline, CDR1 is ENHRY, CDR2 SYGVKD. CDR3 length equals 13 residues. The chain employs TRBV10-3 and TRBJ1-4, with no clear D. The TCR comes from a human donor who had recovered from COVID-19. Sequencing was done on a sample of CD4+ T cells from blood, cultured in vitro. The CDR3 nucleotides are TGTGCCATCAGTGGAGCGCAGAGGGAAAAACTGTTTTTT. It translates to CAISGAQREKLFF.